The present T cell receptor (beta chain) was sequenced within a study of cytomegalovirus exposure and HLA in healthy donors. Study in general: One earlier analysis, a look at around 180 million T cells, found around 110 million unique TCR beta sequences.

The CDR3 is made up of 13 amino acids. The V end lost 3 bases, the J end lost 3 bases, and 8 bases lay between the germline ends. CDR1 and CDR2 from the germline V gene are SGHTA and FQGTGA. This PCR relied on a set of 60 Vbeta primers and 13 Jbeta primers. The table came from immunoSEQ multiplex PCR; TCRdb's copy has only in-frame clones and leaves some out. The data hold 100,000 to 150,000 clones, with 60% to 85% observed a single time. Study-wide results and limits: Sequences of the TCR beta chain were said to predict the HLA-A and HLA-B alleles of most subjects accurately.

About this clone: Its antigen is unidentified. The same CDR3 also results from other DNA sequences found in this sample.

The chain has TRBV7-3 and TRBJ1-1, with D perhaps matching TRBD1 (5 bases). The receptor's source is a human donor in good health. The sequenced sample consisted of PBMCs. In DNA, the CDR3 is TGTGCCAGCAGCTTCGGGGGAGACACTGAAGCTTTCTTT. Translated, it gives CASSFGGDTEAFF.